This T cell receptor beta chain was observed in a study of CD8+ T cells in alopecia areata. The CDR3 has 14 amino acids. The germline V gene encodes CDR1 MDHEN and CDR2 SYDVKM. Deletions cut 0 bases from V and 6 bases from J, with 11 bases between. RNA extraction was followed by reverse transcription into cDNA, which acted as the sequencing template. Profiling relied on immunoSEQ multiplex PCR, and the TCRdb table lists in-frame clones only, not all of them. Among about 82,000 clones listed, 51% were seen once. The sequenced material came from NKG2D-high CD8+ T cells sorted from blood. The chain links TRBV28 to TRBJ1-1, with TRBD1 as a possible D gene (5 bases). This receptor was identified in a human donor with alopecia areata. The CDR3 bases are TGTGCCAGCAGTTTATGGGACGGGGGAGCTGAAGCTTTCTTT. Translation: CASSLWDGGAEAFF.